The present T cell receptor (beta chain) was sequenced within a study of T-cell reconstitution after alpha-beta-depleted transplantation in children. Germline CDR1 KGHSH, CDR2 LQKENI. The CDR3 is 15 residues long. Points from the study as a whole: After one year, T-cell counts and TCRbeta diversity mostly came from new T cells. From surviving recipient T cells and thymic progenitors came the high day-60 TCRbeta diversity observed in some patients. At around two months after transplant, the alpha-beta T cells were reportedly derived from several hundred expanded clones that came from non-depleted graft cells.

A library of TCRbeta sequences, prepared with unique molecular identifiers, was generated. Each CDR3 protein is one row after TCRdb ran MiXCR on the PCR reads. The data hold almost 600,000 distinct CDR3 sequences, with roughly 30% observed a single time. The table lists this clonotype with a count of one. What it recognizes is unknown. Sequence at one end of the junction differs from germline and may be a read error. Here the sequenced sample was PBMCs, taken before TCRalphabeta/CD19-depleted stem cell transplant. The gene calls are TRBV18 and TRBJ2-7; 12 nucleotides agree with TRBD1. The sequence was obtained from a boy under two years old with Wiskott-Aldrich syndrome, due to receive a stem cell transplant. CDR3 in amino acids: CASSPPGQGAYDQYF. The CDR3 DNA reads as TGTGCCAGCTCACCACCGGGACAGGGGGCCTACGACCAGTACTTC.